This T cell receptor beta chain appears in the sequencing data of a study of molecular identifiers for immune sequencing clone quantification. This clonotype was counted a few times. MiXCR, applied by TCRdb to the PCR reads, yields one record per CDR3 protein. This table has about 630,000 distinct CDR3 sequences, about 25% appearing once. V lost 5 bases to trimming and J lost 2 bases; unmatched junction nucleotides: 9. From germline, CDR1 is SGHTA and CDR2 FQGNSA. The CDR3 is 15 residues long. This clonotype originated in a human donor in good health. Some libraries in this study had Jurkat cell RNA spiked in. The specimen sequenced was naive CD8+ T cells from blood, with Jurkat cell RNA spiked in. Specified subset: FACS-sorted CD8+CD4-CCR7+CD45RA+ naive T cells. The J gene is TRBJ2-7, the V gene TRBV7-2; 7 bases map to TRBD1. CDR3 sequence reads: CASSPHRDSTYEQYF. CDR3 nucleotide sequence: TGTGCCAGCAGCCCCCACCGGGACAGTACCTACGAGCAGTACTTC.